Presented here are 26 T cell receptor beta chains from one specimen sequenced in a study of radiotherapy plus CTLA-4 blockade in lung cancer. Data came from immunoSEQ multiplex PCR; TCRdb stores just in-frame clones and leaves some out. The repertoire holds 50,000 to 85,000 clones, over 80% seen once, with less than 5% in the top ten. This material consisted of peripheral blood, taken from a patient treated with radiotherapy plus ipilimumab. The receptors shown here come from a human donor with non-small cell lung cancer who had a partial response to radiotherapy plus ipilimumab.

The chain uses TRBV27 and TRBJ1-4; no reliable D call. Deletions cut 4 bases from V and 0 bases from J, with 3 bases between. This CDR3 region has 13 residues. CDR1 and CDR2 from the germline V gene are MNHEY and SMNVEV (reference sequence). Written as DNA, the CDR3 is TGTGCCAGCAGTTCAACAACTAATGAAAAACTGTTTTTT. This sequence encodes CASSSTTNEKLFF. Full variable domain (rest looked up from reference TRBV27 and TRBJ1-4): EAQVTQNPRYLITVTGKKLTVTCSQNMNHEYMSWYRQDPGLGLRQIYYSMNVEVTDKGDVPEGYKVSRKEKRNFPLILESPSPNQTSLYFCASSSTTNEKLFFGSGTQLSVL.

The chain carries TRBV19 and TRBJ2-3, with TRBD1 matching 8 bases. Germline V gene sequence: CDR1 LNHDA, CDR2 SQIVND (reference sequence). Trimming cost V 6 bases and J 1 base; bases outside gene matches: 9. The CDR3 consists of 16 residues. The chain's CDR3 is CASSRGETGGTDTQYF. CDR3 bases: TGTGCCAGTAGCCGAGGAGAGACAGGGGGCACAGATACGCAGTATTTT.

The chain recombines TRBV9 with TRBJ2-7; D may be TRBD1 (6 bases). V was clipped by 0 bases and J by 3 bases, with 16 bases between them. The CDR3 runs 16 residues. Germline V gene lookup returns CDR1 SGDLS and CDR2 YYNGEE. In DNA, the CDR3 is TGTGCCAGCAGCGTAGGAAGGGGGAGCAACAACTACGAGCAGTACTTC. It is translated as CASSVGRGSNNYEQYF.

The chain has TRBV10-3 and TRBJ1-4; 7 bases map to TRBD1. Germline CDR1 ENHRY, CDR2 SYGVKD. CDR3 length: 13 residues. The V and J ends lost 10 bases and 4 bases, in that order; junction bases with no gene match: 6. The CDR3: CATGDSLNEKLFF. In DNA form, the CDR3 reads TGTGCCACAGGGGACAGCCTTAATGAAAAACTGTTTTTT.

The rearrangement links TRBV27 to TRBJ2-1; 7 bases match TRBD1. Germline V gene sequence: CDR1 MNHEY, CDR2 SMNVEV (reference sequence). The CDR3 has 15 amino acids. The V segment lost 5 bases and the J segment 6 bases; nucleotides outside the gene matches: 10. Here the CDR3 reads CASSPGTASLNEQFF. CDR3 DNA sequence: TGTGCCAGCAGTCCCGGGACAGCGTCGCTCAATGAGCAGTTCTTC.

This clone was counted a single time. The V and J genes are TRBV9 and TRBJ2-1; TRBD2 agrees at 9 bases. V gave up 0 bases and J gave up 7 bases; unmatched junction bases: 5. This CDR3 is 15 amino acids long. In germline, CDR1 is SGDLS, CDR2 YYNGEE. The CDR3 nucleotides read TGTGCCAGCAGCGTAGAATTAGCGGGAGTGAATGAGCAGTTCTTC. Amino acid sequence: CASSVELAGVNEQFF.

The chain combines TRBV19 with TRBJ1-2, with D hard to call. From germline, CDR1 is LNHDA and CDR2 SQIVND (reference sequence). V shed 5 bases and J shed 7 bases, with 11 bases lying between them. This CDR3 comprises 12 residues. For the CDR3, the DNA is TGTGCCAGTAGTCCTTACAGTGGTGGCTACACCTTC. Translating it yields CASSPYSGGYTF.

The gene calls are TRBV7-6 and TRBJ2-1, with 8 nucleotides matching TRBD1. Trimming cost V 5 bases and J 0 bases; bases outside gene matches: 9. This CDR3 has 17 amino acids. Looked up from germline, CDR1 is SGHVS and CDR2 is FNYEAQ. Here the CDR3 DNA reads TGTGCCAGCAGCCCCTTACAGGGGGGAGTCTCCTACAATGAGCAGTTCTTC. Translation gives CASSPLQGGVSYNEQFF.

This chain links TRBV27 with TRBJ1-1, with TRBD1 matching over 7 bases. From germline, CDR1 is MNHEY and CDR2 SMNVEV (reference sequence). CDR3 length: 16 amino acids. V gave up 1 base and J gave up 1 base; unmatched junction bases: 6. This CDR3 reads CASSLFSAGGNTEAFF. As DNA, the CDR3 is TGTGCCAGCAGTTTATTTAGTGCAGGGGGGAACACTGAAGCTTTCTTT.

This clone was seen only once. The rearrangement links TRBV5-1 to TRBJ1-5; tentative D call: TRBD1 (5 bases). In germline, CDR1 is SGHRS, CDR2 YFSETQ. CDR3 length equals 14 residues. Trimming shortened V by 4 bases and J by 0 bases, and 8 bases separated the two germline ends. The CDR3 here is CASSPDSSNQPQHF. CDR3 in DNA: TGCGCCAGCAGCCCCGACAGTAGCAATCAGCCCCAGCATTTT.

This chain uses TRBV6-1 with TRBJ1-2, with 8 bases aligning to TRBD1. V shed 5 bases and J 5 bases; nucleotides not matched to a gene: 4. The CDR3 sequence is 13 residues long. Germline V gene lookup returns CDR1 MNHNS and CDR2 SASEGT. CDR3 DNA: TGTGCCAGCAGTTCTCAGGGGGCGTATGGCTACACCTTC. Translated, it gives CASSSQGAYGYTF.

The chain carries TRBV11-3 and TRBJ2-1; 7 bases fit TRBD1. This CDR3 contains 15 residues. V lost 1 base and J lost 1; bases outside the gene matches: 1. From germline, CDR1 is SGHNT and CDR2 YENEEA. This CDR3 is CASSLGQGSYNEQFF. As DNA, the CDR3 is TGTGCCAGCAGCTTAGGACAGGGATCCTACAATGAGCAGTTCTTC.

This clone was recorded a few times. The rearrangement joins TRBV11-2 to TRBJ1-5; 8 bases align to TRBD1. This CDR3 has 13 amino acids. Germline V gene lookup returns CDR1 SGHAT and CDR2 FQNNGV. Trimming at V came to 6 bases and at J to 7 bases, leaving 5 bases not matched to a gene. This CDR3 reads CASSTDRGQPQHF. The CDR3 coding sequence is TGTGCCAGCAGTACAGACAGGGGACAGCCCCAGCATTTT.

The CDR3 nucleotides are TGTGCCAGTAGTATAACAGGGGGAAGCTCCTACAATGAGCAGTTCTTC. Its translation: CASSITGGSSYNEQFF. The V gene is TRBV19, the J gene TRBJ2-1, with TRBD1 identical over 8 bases. The CDR3 is 16 amino acids. Germline values: CDR1 LNHDA, CDR2 SQIVND (reference sequence). With V trimmed by 2 bases and J by 0 bases, 3 bases remained unmatched.

The V and J genes are TRBV29-1 and TRBJ2-1; a weak D match, TRBD2 (6 bases). The germline V gene encodes CDR1 SQVTM and CDR2 ANQGSEA. The CDR3 has 11 residues. V lost 2 bases and J 9 bases, leaving 8 bases between the germline ends. The CDR3 nucleotides read TGCAGCGTTGAAACCGGGAGTGAGCAGTTCTTC. Protein: CSVETGSEQFF.

The chain links TRBV7-9 to TRBJ2-1; 11 positions match TRBD2. With 0 bases clipped from V and 9 bases from J, the junction kept 1 base outside the gene matches. This CDR3 comprises 14 residues. Looked up from germline, CDR1 is SEHNR and CDR2 is FQNEAQ (reference sequence). This CDR3 is CASSLALAGGEQFF. DNA of the CDR3: TGTGCCAGCAGCTTAGCGCTAGCGGGAGGTGAGCAGTTCTTC.

The chain is built from TRBV10-1 and TRBJ2-1, with 9 nucleotides matching TRBD2. Germline V gives CDR1 WNHNN, CDR2 SYGVQD (reference sequence). The CDR3 sequence is 12 residues long. The junction had 5 bases not matched to a gene; V was cut back by 8 bases and J by 9 bases. The CDR3 nucleotides read TGCGCCAGCGGGACTAGCAGGAGTGAGCAGTTCTTC. Translating gives CASGTSRSEQFF.

The chain joins TRBV28 to TRBJ1-2, with D maybe TRBD1 (5 bases). CDR1 MDHEN and CDR2 SYDVKM come from the germline V gene. V was pared by 3 bases and J by 4 bases, with 15 bases between. The CDR3 runs 15 residues. The DNA for the CDR3 is TGTGCCAGCAGTTTGAGTGGGGAGGGACCCTATGGCTACACCTTC. This codes for CASSLSGEGPYGYTF.

The chain uses TRBV30 and TRBJ2-1, with TRBD2 as a possible D gene (6 bases). The CDR3 is 13 amino acids. Germline assignment: CDR1 GTSNPN and CDR2 SVGIG (reference sequence). The V end was cut by 5 bases, the J end by 6 bases, with 14 bases between. This chain's CDR3 is CAWLRSTSNEQFF. CDR3 bases: TGTGCCTGGCTCCGCTCGACTAGCAATGAGCAGTTCTTC.

The V and J genes are TRBV21-1 and TRBJ2-7; the D segment call TRBD1 is taken from the table without a DNA check. TRBV21-1 is a documented pseudogene. The CDR3 is 13 residues long. The chain's CDR3 is CASSKRGHYEQYF. The CDR3 bases are TGTGCCAGCAGCAAGAGGGGGCACTACGAGCAGTACTTC.

The chain employs TRBV18 and TRBJ2-7, with D perhaps matching TRBD1 (5 bases). The CDR3 sequence is 13 residues long. V lost 5 bases to trimming and J lost 4 bases, with 12 bases between them. Germline CDR1 KGHSH, CDR2 LQKENI. The CDR3 DNA is TGTGCCAGCTCAGGTGGACACTCGTACGAGCAGTACTTC. The encoded protein is CASSGGHSYEQYF.

This chain joins TRBV7-6 and TRBJ2-1, with D possibly TRBD1 on 6 matching bases. Germline CDR1 and CDR2: SGHVS and FNYEAQ. This CDR3 has 19 residues. Trimming removed 2 bases at V and 4 bases at J, with 24 bases between. CDR3 DNA: TGTGCCAGCAGCTTATCGCTGCAGCCCACGATGGGACAATACAATGAGCAGTTCTTC. Translation: CASSLSLQPTMGQYNEQFF.

J is TRBJ2-3 and V is TRBV7-9; D remains ambiguous. This CDR3 spans 14 amino acids. CDR1 is SEHNR, CDR2 FQNEAQ, per germline (reference sequence). Trimming shortened V by 3 bases and J by 5 bases, and 12 bases separated the two germline ends. The CDR3 bases are TGTGCCAGCAGCTTCTCTTCGGTTCAAGATACGCAGTATTTT. As protein: CASSFSSVQDTQYF.

The chain has TRBV5-5 and TRBJ2-5, with 8 bases that match TRBD1. Trimming at V came to 4 bases and at J to 5 bases, leaving 4 bases not matched to a gene. The CDR3 totals 13 residues. Germline assignment: CDR1 SGHKS and CDR2 YYEKEE (reference sequence). CDR3 amino acids: CASSPRQGETQYF. CDR3 nucleotide sequence: TGTGCCAGCAGCCCCAGACAGGGGGAGACCCAGTACTTC.

The V gene is TRBV29-1, the J gene TRBJ1-1; 7 bases align to TRBD1. The CDR3 has 15 residues. CDR1 SQVTM and CDR2 ANQGSEA come from the germline V gene. V trimming: 3 bases; J trimming: 1 base; junction bases outside the gene matches: 8. The chain's CDR3 is CSVDTTGTANTEAFF. CDR3 DNA sequence: TGCAGCGTTGACACAACCGGGACAGCGAACACTGAAGCTTTCTTT.

This rearrangement joins TRBV30 to TRBJ1-1; 9 nucleotides agree with TRBD1. V lost 2 bases and J lost 1; bases outside the gene matches: 2. Germline lookup yields CDR1 GTSNPN and CDR2 SVGIG (reference sequence). CDR3 length equals 14 residues. For the CDR3, the DNA is TGTGCCTGGAGTTACAGGGGGCGGAACACTGAAGCTTTCTTT. This gives the protein CAWSYRGRNTEAFF.